A selection of T cell receptor beta chains follows, all from one sample in a study of blood T cells in healthy people across ages. MiXCR, applied by TCRdb to the 5' RACE reads, yields one record per CDR3 protein. Found here are approximately 800,000 distinct CDR3 sequences, roughly 46% of them singletons; the top ten hold about a sixth. Sample: blood. Every receptor here comes from a man older than 75 in good health. The CDR3 runs from the conserved cysteine through the conserved F or W. Each record gives: V gene, D gene, J gene, clone size, CDR3 DNA, CDR3 protein. The D gene is left open where the match is weak. Some rows have no size entry. The others give once, few or many, or a class for an expanded clone.

V: TRBV20-1
D: TRBD2
J: TRBJ2-7
size: -
DNA: TGCAGTGCTAGAGATAGCGGAGGGACTAGCGGCTACGAGCAGTACTTC
CDR3: CSARDSGGTSGYEQYF

V: TRBV5-1
D: -
J: TRBJ2-3
size: many
DNA: TGCGCCAGCAGCTTCCCTTCTAGCTCAGATACGCAGTATTTT
CDR3: CASSFPSSSDTQYF

V: TRBV5-1
D: TRBD1
J: TRBJ2-1
size: few
DNA: TGCGCCAGCAGCGGAGGGACAGGGGGCGGTGAGCAGTTCTTC
CDR3: CASSGGTGGGEQFF

V: TRBV12-3/TRBV12-4
D: -
J: TRBJ1-1
size: -
DNA: TGTGCCAGCAGCTCGACAGGACTCTTCATGAACACTGAAGCTTTCTTT
CDR3: CASSSTGLFMNTEAFF

V: TRBV7-2
D: -
J: TRBJ2-5
size: -
DNA: TGTGCCAGCAGCTCCGCGGCCCGGGAGACCCAGTACTTC
CDR3: CASSSAARETQYF

V: TRBV7-9
D: -
J: TRBJ1-4
size: -
DNA: TGTGCCAGCAGCTTAGCGGGGAATGAAAAACTGTTTTTT
CDR3: CASSLAGNEKLFF

V: TRBV7-3
D: TRBD2
J: TRBJ2-3
size: -
DNA: TGTGCCAGCAGCTTAGTGGCGGGGGGGATTGCAACAGATACGCAGTATTTT
CDR3: CASSLVAGGIATDTQYF

V: TRBV9
D: -
J: TRBJ2-1
size: -
DNA: TGTGCCAGCAGCGTAGCTGGGGAGCAGTTCTTC
CDR3: CASSVAGEQFF

V: TRBV7-9
D: -
J: TRBJ2-4
size: -
DNA: TGTGCCAGCAGCTTAGATTGGCAGGGTCGGGGAAACATTCAGTACTTC
CDR3: CASSLDWQGRGNIQYF

V: TRBV20-1
D: TRBD1
J: TRBJ2-7
size: -
DNA: TGCAGTGCTCGGACAGGGGGCGATCTTAACGAGCAGTACTTC
CDR3: CSARTGGDLNEQYF

V: TRBV6-1
D: TRBD1
J: TRBJ1-6
size: few
DNA: TGTGCCAGCAGTACCCGACAGGGGCGAAATTCACCCCTCCACTTT
CDR3: CASSTRQGRNSPLHF

V: TRBV29-1
D: -
J: TRBJ1-1
size: -
DNA: TGCAGCATACACCTCCGACGGAGGAACACTGAAGCTTTCTTT
CDR3: CSIHLRRRNTEAFF

V: TRBV28
D: -
J: TRBJ2-3
size: many
DNA: TGTGCCAGCACCCCTTTCGTCTCCACAGATACGCAGTATTTT
CDR3: CASTPFVSTDTQYF

V: TRBV20-1
D: -
J: TRBJ1-2
size: -
DNA: TGCAGTGCTAGAGGGACGGAAGATGGCTACACCTTC
CDR3: CSARGTEDGYTF

V: TRBV7-2
D: TRBD2
J: TRBJ2-7
size: -
DNA: TGTGCCAGCAGCAGGACTAGCTCACACAATGAGCAGTACTTC
CDR3: CASSRTSSHNEQYF